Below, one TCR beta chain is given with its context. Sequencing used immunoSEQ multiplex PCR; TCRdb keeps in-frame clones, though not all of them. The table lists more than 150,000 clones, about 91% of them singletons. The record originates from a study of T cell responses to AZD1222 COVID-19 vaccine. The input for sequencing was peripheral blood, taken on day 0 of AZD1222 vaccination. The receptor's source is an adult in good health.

This CDR3 is CASSQVPGFQPQHF. CDR3 DNA: TGTGCCAGCAGCCAAGTTCCCGGGTTTCAGCCCCAGCATTTT. This chain links TRBV3-1 (or the pseudogene TRBV3-2) with TRBJ1-5; no clear D gene. The V end was cut by 1 base, the J end by 6 bases, with 10 bases between. CDR3 size: 14 residues. Germline CDR1 reads LGHDT; CDR2 reads YNNKEL (reference sequence).